This is a list of T cell receptor beta chains from one sample in a study of blood T cell repertoires in COVID-19. The protocol was immunoSEQ multiplex PCR, while the TCRdb copy is restricted to in-frame clones and leaves out a portion. This table holds more than 200,000 clones, around nine tenths found once. Sample: peripheral blood. The source is a woman aged 55-75 years with COVID-19, enrolled during active disease. The CDR3 runs from the conserved cysteine through the conserved F or W. A D gene is named only where the DNA matches it firmly. Where a row states a size, it is once, few, many or the class of an expanded clone; other rows omit it.

j_call d_call v_call cdr3_length clone_size cdr3_aa cdr3_nt
TRBJ2-3 TRBD1 TRBV6-5 14 - CASKTGGITDTQYF TGTGCCAGCAAAACAGGGGGAATCACAGATACGCAGTATTTT
TRBJ2-2 TRBD1 TRBV30 13 - CAYTRGLTGELFF TGTGCCTACACCAGGGGGCTAACCGGGGAGCTGTTTTTT
TRBJ1-4 - TRBV7-8 16 - CASSPTLEGIGEKLFF TGTGCCAGCAGCCCAACCCTAGAGGGAATTGGCGAAAAACTGTTTTTT
TRBJ2-1 - TRBV6-2/TRBV6-3 13 - CASSALRGGEQFF TGTGCCAGCAGTGCCCTGAGAGGAGGTGAGCAGTTCTTC
TRBJ1-1 - TRBV3-1/TRBV3-2 16 - CASSQWARRMNTEAFF TGTGCCAGCAGCCAATGGGCCAGACGAATGAACACTGAAGCTTTCTTT
TRBJ1-4 TRBD1 TRBV7-8 17 once CASSLGKTGGRDEKLFF TGTGCCAGCAGCTTAGGGAAGACAGGGGGGCGAGATGAAAAACTGTTTTTT
TRBJ1-1 TRBD1 TRBV5-4 13 - CASSFGQDTEAFF TGTGCCAGCAGTTTTGGACAGGACACTGAAGCTTTCTTT
TRBJ1-5 - TRBV27 13 - CASSDGGGQPQHF TGTGCCAGCAGTGACGGGGGTGGTCAGCCCCAGCATTTT
TRBJ2-1 TRBD1 TRBV4-1 16 - CASSQERTGRSYEQFF TGCGCCAGCAGCCAAGAACGGACAGGGCGGAGCTATGAGCAGTTCTTC
TRBJ2-1 - TRBV4-1 16 few CASSQVRGTIYNEQFF TGCGCCAGCAGCCAAGTTCGCGGGACGATCTACAATGAGCAGTTCTTC
TRBJ2-2 - TRBV6-1 14 - CASSESIGPGELFF TGTGCCAGCAGTGAGAGTATTGGGCCCGGGGAGCTGTTTTTT
TRBJ1-2 - TRBV4-3 13 - CASSQDQFYGYTF TGCGCCAGCAGCCAAGATCAATTCTATGGCTACACCTTC
TRBJ1-3 - TRBV28 15 - CASRNTGFSGNTIYF TGTGCCAGCAGGAATACAGGGTTTTCAGGAAACACCATATATTTT
TRBJ1-1 - TRBV15 15 - CATSRADSLNTEAFF TGTGCCACCAGCAGAGCGGACAGCTTGAACACTGAAGCTTTCTTT
TRBJ2-2 - TRBV5-5 17 - CASSLVAQGGMSGELFF TGTGCCAGCAGCTTGGTTGCACAGGGAGGGATGAGCGGGGAGCTGTTTTTT
TRBJ2-5 TRBD2 TRBV24-1 17 - CATSDPPGGRDKETQYF TGTGCCACCAGTGATCCCCCTGGCGGGAGAGATAAAGAGACCCAGTACTTC
TRBJ1-2 - TRBV7-6 15 - CASSLAEDSYYGYTF TGTGCCAGCAGCTTAGCCGAAGACAGCTACTATGGCTACACCTTC